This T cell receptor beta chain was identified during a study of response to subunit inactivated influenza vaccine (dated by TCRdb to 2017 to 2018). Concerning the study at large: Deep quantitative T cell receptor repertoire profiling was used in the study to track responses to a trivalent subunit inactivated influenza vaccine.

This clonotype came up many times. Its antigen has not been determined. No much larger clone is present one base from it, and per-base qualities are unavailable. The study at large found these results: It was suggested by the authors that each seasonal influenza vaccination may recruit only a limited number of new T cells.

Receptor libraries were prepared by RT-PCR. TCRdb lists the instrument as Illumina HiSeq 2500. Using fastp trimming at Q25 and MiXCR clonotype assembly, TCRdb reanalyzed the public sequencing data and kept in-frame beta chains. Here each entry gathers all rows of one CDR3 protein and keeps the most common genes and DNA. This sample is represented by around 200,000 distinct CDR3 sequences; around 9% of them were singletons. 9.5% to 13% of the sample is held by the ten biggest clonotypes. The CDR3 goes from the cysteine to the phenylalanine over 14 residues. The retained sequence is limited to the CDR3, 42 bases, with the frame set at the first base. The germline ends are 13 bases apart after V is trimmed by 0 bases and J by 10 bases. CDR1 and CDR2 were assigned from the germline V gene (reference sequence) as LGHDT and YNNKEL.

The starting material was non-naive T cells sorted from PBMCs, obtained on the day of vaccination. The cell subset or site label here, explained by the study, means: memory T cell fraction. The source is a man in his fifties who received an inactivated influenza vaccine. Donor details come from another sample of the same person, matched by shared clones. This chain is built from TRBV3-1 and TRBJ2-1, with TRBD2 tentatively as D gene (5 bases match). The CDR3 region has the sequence CASSQDRLTGEQFF. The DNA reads TGTGCCAGCAGCCAAGATCGCCTCACGGGGGAGCAGTTCTTC.